This TCR beta chain appears in the sequencing data of a study of blood T cells in healthy people across ages. Study details: About one barcoded TCR beta cDNA was captured per two T cells. General study points: The recorded TCR beta diversity per million T cells decreased in a roughly linear manner with age.

Combining a sample-barcoded 5' primer with a J-beta primer mix, a second PCR ran for about 7 to 12 cycles. TCRdb ran MiXCR on the 5' RACE reads and lists one entry per CDR3 protein. The data hold some 640,000 distinct CDR3 sequences, with roughly 50% observed a single time. CDR1 is MNHNY and CDR2 is SVGAGI in the germline V gene (reference sequence). The length of the CDR3 is 15 residues. Unmatched junction bases numbered 9, after V lost 6 bases and J lost 5 bases. Notes on this clonotype: What it binds is unknown.

The chain is built from TRBV6-6 and TRBJ2-5; 10 bases agree with TRBD2. This TCR came from a woman aged 55-70 years in good health. Sequenced: blood. CDR3 loop: CASSRRTSGGETQYF. The CDR3 nucleotides are TGTGCCAGCAGCCGACGGACTAGCGGAGGGGAGACCCAGTACTTC.